These 32 T cell receptor beta chains were all obtained from the same sample, sequenced in a study of blood T cell repertoires in COVID-19. Libraries were prepared by immunoSEQ multiplex PCR; TCRdb keeps only in-frame clonotypes and omits some of them. The table shows 150,000 or so clones, with about 88% occurring only once. Sequenced material: peripheral blood. The receptors shown here come from a woman aged 80 or over with acute or convalescent COVID-19.

The J gene is TRBJ2-3, the V gene TRBV4-2; TRBD2 matches at 12 bases. The J segment lost 5 bases and the V segment lost 2 bases, leaving 5 bases of the junction unmatched. Germline CDR1 LGHNA, CDR2 YNFKEQ. The CDR3 has 16 residues. The CDR3 spells CASSQRTSGTGDTQYF. In nucleotides, the CDR3 is TGTGCCAGCAGCCAAAGGACTAGCGGGACTGGAGATACGCAGTATTTT.

The chain couples TRBV28 to TRBJ1-2; possibly TRBD1 for D (5 bases). This CDR3 spans 12 amino acids. The V end lost 2 bases, the J end lost 7 bases, and 8 bases lay between the germline ends. Germline V lookup: CDR1 MDHEN, CDR2 SYDVKM. CDR3 region: CASSLQGSGYTF. The DNA for the CDR3 is TGTGCCAGCAGTTTACAGGGAAGTGGCTACACCTTC.

This chain connects TRBV7-2 to TRBJ2-1, with TRBD2 matching over 7 bases. This CDR3 is 15 amino acids long. Trimming cost V 1 base and J 3 bases; bases outside gene matches: 3. The germline CDR1 and CDR2 sequences are SGHTA and FQGNSA. As DNA, the CDR3 is TGTGCCAGCAGCTTAGGGACTAGGTTCTACAATGAGCAGTTCTTC. This codes for CASSLGTRFYNEQFF.

The chain carries TRBV9 and TRBJ1-4; 7 bases are a match to TRBD1. Germline V gene sequence: CDR1 SGDLS, CDR2 YYNGEE. This CDR3 spans 17 amino acids. J was trimmed by 2 bases and V by 0 bases; bases with no gene match: 7. Here the CDR3 DNA reads TGTGCCAGCAGCGTAGCTACAGGGGAAGAGACTAATGAAAAACTGTTTTTT. As protein: CASSVATGEETNEKLFF.

The chain uses TRBV10-3 and TRBJ1-5, with 8 bases that match TRBD1. With 0 bases clipped from V and 2 bases from J, the junction kept 0 bases outside the gene matches. Germline V gene lookup returns CDR1 ENHRY and CDR2 SYGVKD. This CDR3 is 15 amino acids long. The CDR3 DNA follows: TGTGCCATCAGTGAGTCGACAGGGGGCAATCAGCCCCAGCATTTT. As protein: CAISESTGGNQPQHF.

The rearrangement joins TRBV19 to TRBJ1-5; 9 nucleotides line up with TRBD1. The CDR3 totals 14 residues. Germline V gene sequence: CDR1 LNHDA, CDR2 SQIVND (reference sequence). The V gene end was trimmed by 4 bases and the J gene end by 2 bases; junction bases not matched to a gene: 0. CDR3 sequence reads: CASSRDRGNQPQHF. For the CDR3, the DNA is TGTGCCAGTAGTAGGGACAGGGGCAATCAGCCCCAGCATTTT. The full variable domain, with the rest looked up from reference TRBV19 and TRBJ1-5, is DGGITQSPKYLFRKEGQNVTLSCEQNLNHDAMYWYRQDPGQGLRLIYYSQIVNDFQKGDIAEGYSVSREKKESFPLTVTSAQKNPTAFYLCASSRDRGNQPQHFGDGTRLSIL.

This clone was seen more than once but under ten times. The chain recombines TRBV13 with TRBJ2-1; 9 bases line up with TRBD2. The V segment lost 0 bases and the J segment 5 bases; nucleotides outside the gene matches: 8. The germline V gene encodes CDR1 PRHDT and CDR2 FYEKMQ (reference sequence). CDR3 length equals 17 residues. The CDR3 DNA reads as TGTGCCAGCAGCTTAGGCATGACTAGCGGATTTAACAATGAGCAGTTCTTC. Protein sequence: CASSLGMTSGFNNEQFF.

CDR3 nucleotides: TGTGCCAGCAGCTCGCGGCTTGACTATAATTCACCCCTCCACTTT. Its translation: CASSSRLDYNSPLHF. V is TRBV7-2 and J is TRBJ1-6; D unresolved. Deletions cut 4 bases from V and 3 bases from J, with 10 bases between. The CDR3 totals 15 residues. The germline V gene encodes CDR1 SGHTA and CDR2 FQGNSA.

The chain combines TRBV4-2 with TRBJ1-1, with D perhaps matching TRBD1 (6 bases). The CDR3 covers 15 residues. CDR1 and CDR2 from the germline V gene are LGHNA and YNFKEQ. V lost 1 base to trimming and J lost 1 base, with 10 bases between them. CDR3: CASSQADRRNTEAFF. CDR3 nucleotide sequence: TGTGCCAGCAGCCAAGCGGACAGACGGAACACTGAAGCTTTCTTT.

This chain uses TRBV5-5 with TRBJ1-2; D not certain. Germline assignment: CDR1 SGHKS and CDR2 YYEKEE (reference sequence). The ends were cut back, 0 bases at V and 0 bases at J, with 9 bases in the middle. The CDR3 length is 15 residues. Here the CDR3 reads CASSLESLANYGYTF. CDR3 DNA: TGTGCCAGCAGCTTGGAAAGCTTAGCTAACTATGGCTACACCTTC.

V and J are TRBV7-3 and TRBJ2-1, with D possibly matching TRBD2 (6 bases). CDR3 length: 15 residues. CDR1 and CDR2 (germline): SGHTA, FQGTGA. The germline V and J ends were trimmed by 5 bases and 3 bases, with 14 bases remaining between them. This chain's CDR3 is CASSPDGGVYNEQFF. The DNA of the CDR3 is TGTGCCAGCAGCCCGGACGGAGGGGTCTACAATGAGCAGTTCTTC.

This chain joins TRBV27 and TRBJ1-1, with D unclear. CDR1 and CDR2 from the germline V gene are MNHEY and SMNVEV (reference sequence). The CDR3 covers 14 residues. With 0 bases removed from V and 4 bases from J, the gap between germline ends came to 9 bases. The CDR3 bases are TGTGCCAGCAGTTTATCATGGAGAACCACTGAAGCTTTCTTT. Protein sequence: CASSLSWRTTEAFF.

The genes are TRBV7-6 and TRBJ2-3, with 15 bases lining up with TRBD2. CDR1 and CDR2 (germline): SGHVS, FNYEAQ. V was clipped by 5 bases and J by 5 bases; unmatched bases: 11. The CDR3 has 18 amino acids. CDR3 sequence (DNA): TGTGCCAGCAGCCCCTGGACTAGCGGGAGGGTCCAGAAAGATACGCAGTATTTT. Protein: CASSPWTSGRVQKDTQYF.

In its sample, this clone was seen a few times. V is TRBV11-2 and J is TRBJ2-2; 9 nucleotides line up with TRBD1. J gave up 8 bases and V 3 bases, and 4 bases lay outside the gene matches. Germline values: CDR1 SGHAT, CDR2 FQNNGV. The CDR3 runs to 14 residues. CDR3 sequence reads: CASSLGTGKGELFF. DNA of the CDR3: TGTGCCAGCAGCTTGGGGACAGGGAAAGGGGAGCTGTTTTTT.

This clone was seen repeatedly, ten times or more. This sequence joins TRBV4-1 and TRBJ1-2; D call uncertain. CDR1 and CDR2 (germline): MGHRA, YSYEKL. Trimming took 3 bases from V and 5 from J, leaving 10 bases between them. The CDR3 consists of 13 residues. CDR3 DNA sequence: TGCGCCAGCAGCCAGGACCTAGCTTATGGCTACACCTTC. Amino acid sequence: CASSQDLAYGYTF.

J is TRBJ2-1 and V is TRBV5-5; D is undetermined. CDR1 is SGHKS, CDR2 YYEKEE, per germline (reference sequence). This CDR3 has 18 residues. V shed 2 bases and J shed 0 bases, with 18 bases lying between them. The CDR3 reads CASSFSYFSLSSYNEQFF. The CDR3 DNA sequence: TGTGCCAGCAGCTTTTCCTATTTTAGTCTGAGCTCCTACAATGAGCAGTTCTTC.

The rearrangement links TRBV19 to TRBJ2-7, with D possibly being TRBD2 (5 bases). CDR1 and CDR2 (germline): LNHDA, SQIVND (reference sequence). CDR3 length: 13 amino acids. V dropped 7 bases and J dropped 3 bases, with 13 bases sitting between them. CDR3 sequence: CASNPGGHYEQYF. The DNA of the CDR3 is TGTGCCAGTAACCCTGGCGGGCACTACGAGCAGTACTTC.

DNA for the CDR3: TGCGCCAGCAGCCAAAGACAGGGGGGAGAGACCCAGTACTTC. This translates into CASSQRQGGETQYF. This rearrangement joins TRBV4-1 to TRBJ2-5, with TRBD1 matching over 9 bases. The CDR3 is 14 amino acids. With V trimmed by 2 bases and J by 4 bases, 2 bases remained unmatched. Germline V gives CDR1 MGHRA, CDR2 YSYEKL.

The table lists this clone with a count of one. The chain employs TRBV5-4 and TRBJ2-3, with D possibly being TRBD2 (6 bases). The V and J ends lost 3 bases and 0 bases respectively, with 11 bases between them. The CDR3 totals 15 residues. Germline V CDR1 and CDR2: SGHNT, YYREEE (reference sequence). In nucleotides, the CDR3 is TGTGCCAGCAGCTCCCGACTAGGGAGCACAGATACGCAGTATTTT. Protein product: CASSSRLGSTDTQYF.

The J gene is TRBJ1-6, the V gene TRBV4-1, with a weak D call TRBD1 (6 bases). The CDR3 loop spans 18 amino acids. Germline-derived CDR1 and CDR2 are MGHRA and YSYEKL. Deletions cut 0 bases from V and 9 bases from J, with 21 bases between. CDR3 protein: CASSQEVAQGFWGSPLHF. DNA for the CDR3: TGCGCCAGCAGCCAAGAAGTGGCCCAGGGGTTCTGGGGTTCACCCCTCCACTTT.

The chain employs TRBV5-5 and TRBJ2-7, with D perhaps matching TRBD1 (5 bases). The CDR3 totals 15 residues. V was cut by 1 base and J by 0 bases, with 11 bases left in between. CDR1 is SGHKS, CDR2 YYEKEE, per germline (reference sequence). CDR3 residues: CASSLIQGRSYEQYF. Written as DNA, the CDR3 is TGTGCCAGCAGCTTGATCCAGGGCCGCTCCTACGAGCAGTACTTC.

This chain uses TRBV10-3 with TRBJ1-2; 7 nucleotides agree with TRBD1. The CDR3 covers 16 residues. Germline-derived CDR1 and CDR2 are ENHRY and SYGVKD. The V segment lost 0 bases and the J segment 3 bases; nucleotides outside the gene matches: 7. The CDR3, as DNA: TGTGCCATCAGTGAGTCAATAGGGACAGTCTACTATGGCTACACCTTC. Protein: CAISESIGTVYYGYTF.

The chain links TRBV5-1 to TRBJ2-7; D is possibly TRBD1 (5 bases). Germline lookup yields CDR1 SGHRS and CDR2 YFSETQ. This CDR3 is 14 amino acids long. Trimming took 4 bases from V and 7 from J, leaving 18 bases between them. As DNA, the CDR3 is TGCGCCAGCAGCCCAAACCCGTTCTCAGGGGAGCAGTACTTC. It codes for CASSPNPFSGEQYF.

The gene calls are TRBV5-4 and TRBJ2-7; 8 bases map to TRBD1. Per the germline V gene, CDR1 is SGHNT and CDR2 is YYREEE (reference sequence). The CDR3 contains 15 residues. V was pared by 4 bases and J by 2 bases, with 8 bases of the junction left unmatched. CDR3 in amino acids: CASSIRAGGPYEQYF. CDR3 sequence (DNA): TGTGCCAGCAGCATCCGGGCAGGGGGCCCCTACGAGCAGTACTTC.

The V call is TRBV7-9, the J call TRBJ2-1; TRBD2 agrees at 11 bases. Germline trimming cut 4 bases from V and 5 bases from J; bases unmatched to any gene: 10. The germline CDR1 and CDR2 sequences are SEHNR and FQNEAQ (reference sequence). This CDR3 is 17 amino acids long. The CDR3 is CASSSRLAGFGDNEQFF. The CDR3 nucleotides read TGTGCCAGCAGCTCCAGACTAGCGGGGTTTGGGGACAATGAGCAGTTCTTC.

This clone was seen a few times. The chain combines TRBV19 with TRBJ2-1, with 9 positions matching TRBD2. From germline, CDR1 is LNHDA and CDR2 SQIVND (reference sequence). CDR3 size: 14 residues. V shed 6 bases and J 5 bases; nucleotides not matched to a gene: 5. The DNA of the CDR3 is TGTGCCAGTAGGACTAGCGGAGGCCACAATGAGCAGTTCTTC. Protein product: CASRTSGGHNEQFF.

The chain combines TRBV12-3 or TRBV12-4 with TRBJ2-2; 8 bases are shared with TRBD2. The J segment lost 8 bases and the V segment lost 6 bases, leaving 5 bases of the junction unmatched. This CDR3 spans 13 amino acids. The CDR3 bases are TGTGCCAGCAGCTCGGGAGGGCTAGGGGAGCTGTTTTTT. Its translation: CASSSGGLGELFF.

The rearrangement uses TRBV29-1 and TRBJ1-4; D gene unclear. CDR3 length: 13 amino acids. Trimming pared 3 bases from V and 7 bases from J, leaving 12 bases between. Germline loops: CDR1 SQVTM, CDR2 ANQGSEA. In DNA, the CDR3 is TGCAGCGTTGATTTGGCAGGTGCTGAAAAACTGTTTTTT. It codes for CSVDLAGAEKLFF.

The chain has TRBV19 and TRBJ1-2; TRBD1 agrees at 7 bases. This CDR3 spans 16 amino acids. The germline gives CDR1 LNHDA, CDR2 SQIVND (reference sequence). V shed 5 bases, J shed 1 base, and the junction held 10 bases outside the gene matches. Here the CDR3 DNA reads TGTGCCAGTAGTTTTGGGACAGCCTATGTTAACTATGGCTACACCTTC. Encoded protein: CASSFGTAYVNYGYTF.

This clone was seen many times. The V and J genes are TRBV3-1 (or the pseudogene TRBV3-2) and TRBJ2-6, with D unresolved. The V end lost 6 bases, the J end lost 3 bases, and 6 bases lay between the germline ends. The CDR3 is made up of 13 amino acids. Per germline, CDR1 LGHDT and CDR2 YNNKEL (reference sequence). The CDR3 coding sequence is TGTGCCAGCAGTTACAGTGGGGCCAACGTCCTGACTTTC. It is translated as CASSYSGANVLTF.

V and J are TRBV18 and TRBJ1-5; D might be TRBD1 (5 bases). CDR1 is KGHSH and CDR2 is LQKENI in the germline V gene. The V end lost 4 bases, the J end lost 5 bases, and 15 bases lay between the germline ends. The CDR3 spans 15 residues. DNA of the CDR3: TGTGCCAGCTCACAAATTTCGGGGGGAGATCAGCCCCAGCATTTT. Encoded protein: CASSQISGGDQPQHF. Full variable domain (rest looked up from reference TRBV18 and TRBJ1-5): NAGVMQNPRHLVRRRGQEARLRCSPMKGHSHVYWYRQLPEEGLKFMVYLQKENIIDESGMPKERFSAEFPKEGPSILRIQQVVRGDSAAYFCASSQISGGDQPQHFGDGTRLSIL.

The chain carries TRBV10-3 and TRBJ1-2; 7 positions match TRBD1. V was pared by 10 bases and J by 5 bases, with 10 bases of the junction left unmatched. Germline V gene sequence: CDR1 ENHRY, CDR2 SYGVKD. This CDR3 spans 13 amino acids. Here the CDR3 reads CATSRGPVYGYTF. Written as DNA, the CDR3 is TGTGCCACCTCGAGGGGGCCGGTATATGGCTACACCTTC.